The entry below gives a single T cell receptor (beta chain) sequence along with its context. Original methodology: Amplified reference gene primers provided the basis for estimating nucleated cell counts. TCRdb's table, derived via immunoSEQ multiplex PCR, lists solely in-frame clones and lacks some. The V and J calls and clone size are taken from that table; D and trimming were inferred from the DNA. Counted here are 150,000 or so clones, around 83% occurring once; the ten biggest clones make up about an eighth. This sample was included in a study of blood T cell repertoires in COVID-19. For the study at large: Acute and convalescent COVID-19 samples came from the United States, Italy and Spain. The cDNA or gDNA used as material had been derived from T cells, B-cell-depleted T cells, or PBMCs.

Material for sequencing was peripheral blood. This clonotype was sampled from a woman aged 60 to 75 with COVID-19, enrolled during active disease.

The CDR3 sequence: CASSRTTNTEAFF. The CDR3 DNA follows: TGTGCCAGCAGCCGGACAACGAACACTGAAGCTTTCTTT. The chain employs TRBV7-3 and TRBJ1-1, with D maybe TRBD1 (5 bases). The CDR3 consists of 13 residues. Germline V gives CDR1 SGHTA, CDR2 FQGTGA. Trimming took off 5 bases at V and 1 base at J, with 8 bases between the two ends.